Each of the 20 T cell receptor beta chains below was sequenced from the same sample in a study of blood T cell repertoires in COVID-19. The repertoire was sequenced with immunoSEQ multiplex PCR; TCRdb's copy has only in-frame clones and lacks some. The sample carries about 95,000 clones, around 87% recorded once. Sequences were obtained from peripheral blood. Receptor source: a human donor in a cohort sampled during active COVID-19.

This clone came up once. This chain uses TRBV7-3 with TRBJ2-1; 8 bases line up with TRBD2. V lost 1 base to trimming and J lost 10 bases; unmatched junction nucleotides: 12. Germline CDR1 and CDR2: SGHTA and FQGTGA. The CDR3 has 16 residues. The CDR3 coding sequence is TGTGCCAGCAGCTTAAGGGCGGGACTAGGGCGAGAGGAGCAGTTCTTC. Residues: CASSLRAGLGREEQFF.

V gene TRBV9 combines with J gene TRBJ2-7; TRBD2 aligns across 8 bases. V lost 0 bases to trimming and J lost 2 bases; unmatched junction nucleotides: 4. Germline lookup yields CDR1 SGDLS and CDR2 YYNGEE. There are 15 residues in the CDR3. The CDR3 protein is CASSVDGGGTYEQYF. The CDR3, as DNA: TGTGCCAGCAGCGTAGATGGCGGGGGGACCTACGAGCAGTACTTC.

The chain has TRBV5-1 and TRBJ1-6, with TRBD1 matching over 10 bases. V lost 5 bases to trimming and J lost 8 bases; unmatched junction nucleotides: 7. Looked up from germline, CDR1 is SGHRS and CDR2 is YFSETQ. This CDR3 contains 15 residues. The CDR3 reads CASRTTGTGDSPLHF. The CDR3 bases are TGCGCCAGCAGGACCACCGGGACAGGGGATTCACCCCTCCACTTT.

This sequence joins TRBV15 and TRBJ1-1; unclear D gene. This CDR3 contains 14 residues. The V end lost 0 bases, the J end lost 1 base, and 6 bases lay between the germline ends. From germline, CDR1 is LNHNV and CDR2 YYDKDF (reference sequence). The CDR3 nucleotides are TGTGCCACCAGCAGAGATCTGAGGAACACTGAAGCTTTCTTT. The encoded protein is CATSRDLRNTEAFF.

The chain is built from TRBV28 and TRBJ1-4, with unresolved D. This CDR3 is 15 amino acids long. Germline assignment: CDR1 MDHEN and CDR2 SYDVKM. V was clipped by 8 bases and J by 1 base, with 14 bases between them. CDR3 amino acids: CASVRGGETNEKLFF. CDR3 DNA: TGTGCCAGCGTTCGGGGTGGGGAAACTAATGAAAAACTGTTTTTT.

The V and J genes are TRBV18 and TRBJ1-4; 10 bases are shared with TRBD1. CDR1 and CDR2 (germline): KGHSH, LQKENI. V lost 3 bases to trimming and J lost 7 bases; unmatched junction nucleotides: 5. This CDR3 spans 15 amino acids. CDR3 sequence reads: CASSPFGDRGEKLFF. The CDR3 nucleotides are TGTGCCAGCTCACCGTTCGGGGACAGGGGTGAAAAACTGTTTTTT.

In DNA form, the CDR3 reads TGTGCCAGCAGGCCAAACAGGGACAATCAGCCCCAGCATTTT. This translates into CASRPNRDNQPQHF. The chain uses TRBV6-5 and TRBJ1-5; a possible D gene is TRBD1 (6 bases). Germline V lookup: CDR1 MNHEY, CDR2 SVGAGI. Trimming removed 6 bases at V and 3 bases at J, with 12 bases between. The CDR3 contains 14 residues.

This clone was detected a few times. J is TRBJ1-2 and V is TRBV3-1 (or the pseudogene TRBV3-2); 9 positions match TRBD1. CDR3 length equals 14 residues. Looked up from germline, CDR1 is LGHDT and CDR2 is YNNKEL (reference sequence). V lost 2 bases to trimming and J lost 8 bases; unmatched junction nucleotides: 6. DNA of the CDR3: TGTGCCAGCAGCCAACTACAGGGGGCGCCGGGCTACACCTTC. It codes for CASSQLQGAPGYTF.

The rearrangement uses TRBV7-2 and TRBJ1-1, with D maybe TRBD1 (6 bases). This CDR3 comprises 14 residues. Between the trimmed V and J ends, which lost 4 bases and 4 bases, there was a span of 13 bases. The germline gives CDR1 SGHTA, CDR2 FQGNSA. As DNA, the CDR3 is TGTGCCAGCAGCTCCACGCTGGGGGCCACTGAAGCTTTCTTT. Amino acids: CASSSTLGATEAFF.

This chain links TRBV20-1 with TRBJ2-5; 8 positions agree with TRBD2. In germline, CDR1 is DFQATT, CDR2 SNEGSKA (reference sequence). The CDR3 extends over 13 amino acids. V was pared by 3 bases and J by 3 bases, with 3 bases of the junction left unmatched. CDR3 amino acids: CSASLAGKETQYF. DNA of the CDR3: TGCAGTGCTAGTTTAGCGGGGAAAGAGACCCAGTACTTC.

V is TRBV12-3 or TRBV12-4 and J is TRBJ1-1; D unclear. This CDR3 region has 13 residues. Trimming took 3 bases from V and 3 from J, leaving 8 bases between them. The CDR3 sequence is CASSFSSYTEAFF. CDR3 nucleotide sequence: TGTGCCAGCAGTTTTTCTAGCTACACTGAAGCTTTCTTT.

V is TRBV5-1 and J is TRBJ2-5; tentatively, D is TRBD1 (5 bases). The CDR3 extends over 13 amino acids. Germline CDR1 SGHRS, CDR2 YFSETQ. Trimming took off 4 bases at V and 2 bases at J, with 9 bases between the two ends. In nucleotides, the CDR3 is TGCGCCAGCAGCGCGCCAGGGCAAGAGACCCAGTACTTC. Amino acid sequence: CASSAPGQETQYF.

The rearrangement joins TRBV6-5 to TRBJ2-3; TRBD2 agrees at 7 bases. V lost 2 bases, J lost 9 bases, and 8 bases stayed unmatched. This CDR3 contains 14 residues. Looked up from germline, CDR1 is MNHEY and CDR2 is SVGAGI. In nucleotides, the CDR3 is TGTGCCAGCAGTTACCGCGGGGACTATCGAACGCAGTATTTT. It translates to CASSYRGDYRTQYF.

This rearrangement joins TRBV6-5 to TRBJ1-4; no clear D gene. Germline V lookup: CDR1 MNHEY, CDR2 SVGAGI. CDR3 size: 13 residues. Trimming took 6 bases from V and 5 from J, leaving 10 bases between them. The CDR3 region is CASSRPGNEKLFF. CDR3 nucleotides: TGTGCCAGCAGCCGACCCGGGAATGAAAAACTGTTTTTT.

This chain connects TRBV6-5 to TRBJ2-1, with D unclear. The CDR3 runs to 13 residues. Trimming took 10 bases from V and 8 from J, leaving 18 bases between them. Germline lookup yields CDR1 MNHEY and CDR2 SVGAGI. Here the CDR3 reads CATTIDTYDEQFF. CDR3 bases: TGTGCCACGACAATCGACACATACGATGAGCAGTTCTTC.

V usage is TRBV6-1 and J usage is TRBJ1-1; D not resolved. Germline V gives CDR1 MNHNS, CDR2 SASEGT. The V gene lost 3 bases and the J gene lost 4 bases, with 15 bases spanning the gap. The CDR3 runs 15 residues. This CDR3 reads CASSDRWAGGTEAFF. The CDR3 region has the DNA TGTGCCAGCAGTGACCGCTGGGCTGGTGGCACTGAAGCTTTCTTT.

The chain couples TRBV15 to TRBJ2-5, with 11 bases matching TRBD2. This CDR3 is 18 amino acids long. Losses at the gene ends were 3 bases for V and 5 bases for J; bases not matched to a gene: 14. CDR1 is LNHNV, CDR2 YYDKDF, per germline (reference sequence). CDR3 DNA sequence: TGTGCCACCAGCAGTAGGACTAGCGGGTGGCGCTGGGCGGAGACCCAGTACTTC. It yields the protein CATSSRTSGWRWAETQYF.

This clone has just a few counts. The chain employs TRBV5-1 and TRBJ1-2; D might be TRBD1 (5 bases). V dropped 1 base and J dropped 4 bases, with 11 bases sitting between them. The germline CDR1 and CDR2 sequences are SGHRS and YFSETQ. CDR3 size: 14 residues. The CDR3 loop reads CASSLREGPYGYTF. The DNA for the CDR3 is TGCGCCAGCAGCTTGAGGGAGGGACCCTATGGCTACACCTTC.

The gene calls are TRBV18 and TRBJ1-5; D is ambiguous. CDR1 and CDR2 (germline): KGHSH, LQKENI. The CDR3 extends over 15 amino acids. V shed 0 bases and J shed 4 bases, with 10 bases lying between them. CDR3 coding DNA: TGTGCCAGCTCACCACCCGGGAGGGCTAATCAGCCCCAGCATTTT. This translates into CASSPPGRANQPQHF.

V is TRBV15 and J is TRBJ2-1, with D perhaps matching TRBD2 (5 bases). The germline V and J ends were trimmed by 4 bases and 0 bases, with 7 bases remaining between them. Per germline, CDR1 LNHNV and CDR2 YYDKDF (reference sequence). The CDR3 has 14 amino acids. The CDR3 DNA is TGTGCCACCAGCATGGGGAGCTCCTACAATGAGCAGTTCTTC. It yields the protein CATSMGSSYNEQFF.